Included here is one T cell receptor (beta chain) sequence, with context. Repertoires were generated with immunoSEQ multiplex PCR, while TCRdb's copy carries only in-frame clones and drops some. Counted here are approximately 34,000 clones, roughly nine tenths occurring once; the ten biggest clones make up around 4.4%. This sample was included in a study of T cell changes during pregnancy in multiple sclerosis. Per germline, CDR1 SGHDT and CDR2 YYEEEE. This CDR3 is 13 amino acids long. The sequence came from a female donor with multiple sclerosis, enrolled in a pregnancy study. The source material was CD8+ T cells from peripheral blood mononuclear cells, sampled after pregnancy. The V gene is TRBV5-6, the J gene TRBJ2-2; TRBD2 is a possible D gene (5 bases). CDR3 coding DNA: TGTGCTTCCGGACGGGGGAACACCGGGGAGCTGTTTTTT. It specifies CASGRGNTGELFF.